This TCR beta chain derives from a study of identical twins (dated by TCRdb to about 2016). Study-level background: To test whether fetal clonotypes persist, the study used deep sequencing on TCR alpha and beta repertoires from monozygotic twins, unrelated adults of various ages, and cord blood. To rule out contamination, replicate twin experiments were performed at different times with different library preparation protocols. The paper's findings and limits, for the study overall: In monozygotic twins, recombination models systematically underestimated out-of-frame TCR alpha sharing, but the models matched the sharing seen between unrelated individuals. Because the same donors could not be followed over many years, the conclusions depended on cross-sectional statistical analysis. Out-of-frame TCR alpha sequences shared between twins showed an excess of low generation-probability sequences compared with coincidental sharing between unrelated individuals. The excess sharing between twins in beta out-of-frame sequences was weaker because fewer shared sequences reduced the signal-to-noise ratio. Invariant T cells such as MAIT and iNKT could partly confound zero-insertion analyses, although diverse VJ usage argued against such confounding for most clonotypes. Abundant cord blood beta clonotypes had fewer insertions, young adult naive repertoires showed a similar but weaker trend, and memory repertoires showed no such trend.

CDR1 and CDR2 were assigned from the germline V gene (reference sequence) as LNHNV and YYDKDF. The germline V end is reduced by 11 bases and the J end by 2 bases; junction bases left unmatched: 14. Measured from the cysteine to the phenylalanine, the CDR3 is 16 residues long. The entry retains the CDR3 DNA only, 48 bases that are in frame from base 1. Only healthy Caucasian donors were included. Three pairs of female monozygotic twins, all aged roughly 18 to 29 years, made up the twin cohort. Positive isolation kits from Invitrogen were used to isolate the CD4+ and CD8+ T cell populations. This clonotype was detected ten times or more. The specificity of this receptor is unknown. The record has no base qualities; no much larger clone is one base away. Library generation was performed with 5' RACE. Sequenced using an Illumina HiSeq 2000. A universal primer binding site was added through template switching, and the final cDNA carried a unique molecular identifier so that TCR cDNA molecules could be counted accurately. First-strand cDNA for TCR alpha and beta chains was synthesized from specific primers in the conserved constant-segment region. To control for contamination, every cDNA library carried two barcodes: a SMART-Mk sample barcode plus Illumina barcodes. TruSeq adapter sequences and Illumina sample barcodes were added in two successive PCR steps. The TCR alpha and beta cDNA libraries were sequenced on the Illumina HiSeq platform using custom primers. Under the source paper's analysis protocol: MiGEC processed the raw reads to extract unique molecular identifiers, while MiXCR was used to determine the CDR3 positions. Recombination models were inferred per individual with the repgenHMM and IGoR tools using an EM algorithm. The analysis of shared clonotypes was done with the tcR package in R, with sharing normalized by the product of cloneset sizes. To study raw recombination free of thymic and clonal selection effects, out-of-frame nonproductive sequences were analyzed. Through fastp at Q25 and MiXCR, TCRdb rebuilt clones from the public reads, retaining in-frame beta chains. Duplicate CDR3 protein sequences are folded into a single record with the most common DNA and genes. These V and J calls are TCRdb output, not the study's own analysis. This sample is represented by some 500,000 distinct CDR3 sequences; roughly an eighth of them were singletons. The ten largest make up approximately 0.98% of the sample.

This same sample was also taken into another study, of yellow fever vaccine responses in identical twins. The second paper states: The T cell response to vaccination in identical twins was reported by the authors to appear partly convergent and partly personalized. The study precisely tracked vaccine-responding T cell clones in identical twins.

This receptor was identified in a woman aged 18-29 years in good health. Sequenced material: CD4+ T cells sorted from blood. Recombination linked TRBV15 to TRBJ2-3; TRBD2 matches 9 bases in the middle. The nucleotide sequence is TGTGCCTCCGGTGGTCGGAGCGGGGGGACCACAGATACGCAGTATTTT. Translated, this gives CASGGRSGGTTDTQYF.